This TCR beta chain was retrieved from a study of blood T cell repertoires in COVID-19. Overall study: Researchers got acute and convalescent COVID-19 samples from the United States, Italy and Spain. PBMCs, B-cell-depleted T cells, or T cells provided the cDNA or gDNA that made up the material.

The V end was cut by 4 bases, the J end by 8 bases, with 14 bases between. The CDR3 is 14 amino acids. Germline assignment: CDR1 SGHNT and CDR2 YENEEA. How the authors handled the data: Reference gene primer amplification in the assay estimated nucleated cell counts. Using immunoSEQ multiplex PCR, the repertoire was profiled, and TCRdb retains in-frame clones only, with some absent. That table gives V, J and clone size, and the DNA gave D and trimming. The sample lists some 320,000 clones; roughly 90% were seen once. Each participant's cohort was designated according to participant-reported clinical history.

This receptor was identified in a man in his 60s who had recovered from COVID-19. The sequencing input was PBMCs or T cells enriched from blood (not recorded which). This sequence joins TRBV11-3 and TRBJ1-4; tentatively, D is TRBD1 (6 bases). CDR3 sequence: CASSSQGKEEKLFF. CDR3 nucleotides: TGTGCCAGCAGCTCACAGGGAAAAGAAGAAAAACTGTTTTTT.